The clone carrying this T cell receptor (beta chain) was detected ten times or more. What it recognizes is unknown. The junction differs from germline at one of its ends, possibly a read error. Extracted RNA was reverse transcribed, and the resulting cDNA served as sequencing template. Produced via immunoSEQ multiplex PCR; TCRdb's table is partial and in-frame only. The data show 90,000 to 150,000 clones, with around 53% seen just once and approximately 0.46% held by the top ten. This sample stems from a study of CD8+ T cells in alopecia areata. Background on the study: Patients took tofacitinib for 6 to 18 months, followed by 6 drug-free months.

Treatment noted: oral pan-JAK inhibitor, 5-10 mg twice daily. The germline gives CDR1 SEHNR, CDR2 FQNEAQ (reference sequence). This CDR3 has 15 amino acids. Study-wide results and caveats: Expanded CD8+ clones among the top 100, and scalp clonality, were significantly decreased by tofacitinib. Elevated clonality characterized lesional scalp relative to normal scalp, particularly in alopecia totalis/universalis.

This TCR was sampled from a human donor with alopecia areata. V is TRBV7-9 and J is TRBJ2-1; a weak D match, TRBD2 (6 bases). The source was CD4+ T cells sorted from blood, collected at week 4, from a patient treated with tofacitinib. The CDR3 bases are TGTGCCAGCAGCGTAGCAGCGGGTCCCTACAATGAGCAGTTCTTC. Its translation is CASSVAAGPYNEQFF.